Listed here are 29 T cell receptor beta chains from one sample, sequenced in a study of cytomegalovirus exposure and HLA in healthy donors. This table comes from immunoSEQ multiplex PCR, and its TCRdb copy is limited to in-frame clones, with some not included. The sample holds about 130,000 clones, 75% to 90% seen once. Sequenced material: PBMCs. These receptors all come from a young woman in good health and CMV-seronegative.

The chain carries TRBV7-8 and TRBJ2-1; no reliable D call. The V and J ends lost 3 bases and 6 bases respectively, with 6 bases between them. Germline V gene data show CDR1 as SGHVS and CDR2 as FQNEAQ. CDR3 length: 12 residues. The CDR3 spells CASSFLGNEQFF. In nucleotides, the CDR3 is TGTGCCAGCAGCTTTCTAGGCAATGAGCAGTTCTTC.

This chain links TRBV7-2 with TRBJ2-1, with a possible D match to TRBD2 (5 bases). Germline values: CDR1 SGHTA, CDR2 FQGNSA. The CDR3 has 14 residues. V gave up 1 base and J gave up 5 bases, with 9 bases separating them. The CDR3 protein is CASSLGGANNEQFF. In DNA form, the CDR3 reads TGTGCCAGCAGCTTAGGGGGAGCAAACAATGAGCAGTTCTTC.

This rearrangement joins TRBV12-2 to TRBJ1-1. TRBV12-2 is recorded as a pseudogene. CDR3 length: 15 residues. The CDR3 spells CASRLPPKWNTEAFF. In DNA, the CDR3 is TGTGCAAGTCGCTTACCGCCTAAGTGGAACACTGAAGCTTTCTTT.

The genes are TRBV6-1 and TRBJ1-5, with TRBD1 matching over 7 bases. The CDR3 runs to 14 residues. The ends lost 7 bases at V and 6 bases at J; junction bases unmatched: 9. CDR1 is MNHNS, CDR2 SASEGT, per germline. In DNA, the CDR3 is TGTGCCAGCAAAAGGACAGGCGTAAGTCAGCCCCAGCATTTT. This translates into CASKRTGVSQPQHF.

The rearrangement uses TRBV28 and TRBJ2-7, with 9 positions matching TRBD2. Germline loops: CDR1 MDHEN, CDR2 SYDVKM. Trimming took 5 bases from V and 2 from J; bases not matched to a gene: 10. The CDR3 has 16 residues. Here the CDR3 reads CASSLGTSLEPYEQYF. CDR3 bases: TGTGCCAGCAGTCTCGGGACTAGCCTCGAACCCTACGAGCAGTACTTC.

The gene calls are TRBV6-5 and TRBJ2-5; TRBD2 matches 10 bases. V trimming: 6 bases; J trimming: 4 bases; junction bases outside the gene matches: 5. The germline V gene has CDR1 MNHEY and CDR2 SVGAGI. CDR3 length equals 14 residues. The CDR3 coding sequence is TGTGCCAGCAGCCTGGGACTAGCGTCAGAGACCCAGTACTTC. This encodes CASSLGLASETQYF.

V is TRBV11-2 and J is TRBJ1-5; 12 nucleotides align to TRBD1. Germline lookup yields CDR1 SGHAT and CDR2 FQNNGV. With V trimmed by 6 bases and J by 1 base, 10 bases remained unmatched. This CDR3 comprises 18 residues. The CDR3 region is CASRWDRGQFGSNQPQHF. The CDR3 coding sequence is TGTGCCAGCAGGTGGGACAGGGGGCAATTCGGAAGCAATCAGCCCCAGCATTTT.

The chain has TRBV6-5 and TRBJ2-5, with 8 bases identical to TRBD1. Unmatched junction bases numbered 4, after V lost 2 bases and J lost 5 bases. Germline V gene lookup returns CDR1 MNHEY and CDR2 SVGAGI. The CDR3 extends over 14 amino acids. The CDR3 here is CASSYNRGKETQYF. CDR3 DNA: TGTGCCAGCAGTTACAACAGGGGGAAGGAGACCCAGTACTTC.

The CDR3 spells CASSPDRGYYEQYF. Written as DNA, the CDR3 is TGTGCCAGCAGCCCTGACAGGGGGTACTACGAGCAGTACTTC. This sequence joins TRBV28 and TRBJ2-7, with TRBD1 matching 9 bases. The V segment lost 6 bases and the J segment 3 bases; nucleotides outside the gene matches: 6. Germline V lookup: CDR1 MDHEN, CDR2 SYDVKM. The CDR3 contains 14 residues.

The chain uses TRBV7-7 and TRBJ2-1; D might be TRBD2 (6 bases). Trimming stripped 3 bases from V and 7 bases from J, with 13 bases between. The CDR3 extends over 14 amino acids. CDR1 is SSHAT and CDR2 is FNYEAQ in the germline V gene (reference sequence). The CDR3 region has the DNA TGTGCCAGCAGCTTCGGAGGGCCGGATAATGAGCAGTTCTTC. It codes for CASSFGGPDNEQFF.

The V gene is TRBV4-2, the J gene TRBJ2-3; unclear D gene. Trimming took 4 bases from V and 1 from J, leaving 12 bases between them. The germline V gene encodes CDR1 LGHNA and CDR2 YNFKEQ. The CDR3 spans 15 residues. The CDR3 sequence is CASSRTTGGTDTQYF. The CDR3 DNA sequence: TGTGCCAGCAGCCGCACCACCGGAGGCACAGATACGCAGTATTTT.

Only one count was recorded for this clone. V gene TRBV7-2 combines with J gene TRBJ1-2, with 10 bases that match TRBD1. V dropped 6 bases and J dropped 9; count of bases not matched to a gene: 10. This CDR3 has 14 amino acids. Germline V gene data show CDR1 as SGHTA and CDR2 as FQGNSA. Written as DNA, the CDR3 is TGTGCCAGCAGTAATGCTGCGGGACAGGGGAGCTACACCTTC. It codes for CASSNAAGQGSYTF.

The chain is built from TRBV2 and TRBJ2-2; 9 nucleotides align to TRBD2. Per germline, CDR1 SNHLY and CDR2 FYNNEI. This CDR3 region has 15 residues. The junction had 8 bases not matched to a gene; V was cut back by 7 bases and J by 5 bases. This chain's CDR3 is CASTVDAGGTGELFF. CDR3 nucleotides: TGTGCCAGCACCGTCGACGCGGGGGGGACCGGGGAGCTGTTTTTT.

The genes are TRBV9 and TRBJ1-1; weak D call: TRBD1 (6 bases). This CDR3 spans 15 amino acids. Germline lookup yields CDR1 SGDLS and CDR2 YYNGEE. The ends were cut back, 1 base at V and 0 bases at J, with 10 bases in the middle. The DNA for the CDR3 is TGTGCCAGCAGCGTAAAACAGGGTTTGAACACTGAAGCTTTCTTT. Translation gives CASSVKQGLNTEAFF.

A few counts support this clone. The chain joins TRBV5-1 to TRBJ1-4; maybe TRBD1 (5 bases). Per germline, CDR1 SGHRS and CDR2 YFSETQ. V was cut by 0 bases and J by 12 bases, with 15 bases left in between. The CDR3 contains 14 residues. The CDR3 DNA reads as TGCGCCAGCAGCTTGGATGCCCCTGGGGGGGAACTGTTTTTT. Its translation: CASSLDAPGGELFF.

Only a few counts were recorded for this clone. The V call is TRBV7-9, the J call TRBJ1-6; D may be TRBD1 (6 bases). The germline V and J ends were trimmed by 4 bases and 6 bases, with 13 bases remaining between them. Germline CDR1 reads SEHNR; CDR2 reads FQNEAQ (reference sequence). The CDR3 runs to 15 residues. In DNA form, the CDR3 reads TGTGCCAGCAGCTCTCGGGACACGATTAATTCACCCCTCCACTTT. Amino acids: CASSSRDTINSPLHF.

This clone was found once. This rearrangement joins TRBV2 to TRBJ1-2; D remains unclear. The germline V and J ends were trimmed by 3 bases and 5 bases, with 13 bases remaining between them. The CDR3 is made up of 14 amino acids. Germline V gives CDR1 SNHLY, CDR2 FYNNEI. For the CDR3, the DNA is TGTGCCAGCAGTGATTTCCGGGAAAGGTATGGCTACACCTTC. Protein: CASSDFRERYGYTF.

This clone was counted between two and nine times. The chain has TRBV6-1 and TRBJ2-2, with D maybe TRBD2 (5 bases). Germline V CDR1 and CDR2: MNHNS, SASEGT. CDR3 length: 14 amino acids. Trimming stripped 6 bases from V and 0 bases from J, with 8 bases between. CDR3 in DNA: TGTGCCAGCAGCGGACTCGCGAACACCGGGGAGCTGTTTTTT. Translation: CASSGLANTGELFF.

This chain links TRBV7-9 with TRBJ2-3; D gene uncertain. V was pared by 2 bases and J by 0 bases, with 18 bases between. Germline V CDR1 and CDR2: SEHNR, FQNEAQ (reference sequence). CDR3 length: 18 residues. CDR3 coding DNA: TGTGCCAGCAGCTTACTAGGCCTAACTACATTAAGCACAGATACGCAGTATTTT. It codes for CASSLLGLTTLSTDTQYF. Variable domain in full (rest from reference TRBV7-9 and TRBJ2-3): DTGVSQNPRHKITKRGQNVTFRCDPISEHNRLYWYRQTLGQGPEFLTYFQNEAQLEKSRLLSDRFSAERPKGSFSTLEIQRTEQGDSAMYLCASSLLGLTTLSTDTQYFGPGTRLTVL.

This clone has a single count. V is TRBV7-2 and J is TRBJ2-7; D is unclear. Germline V gene data show CDR1 as SGHTA and CDR2 as FQGNSA. The CDR3 sequence is 13 residues long. Trimming left V 3 bases short and J 1 base short, with 7 bases between. CDR3: CASSLANSYEQYF. Written as DNA, the CDR3 is TGTGCCAGCAGCTTGGCAAATTCCTACGAGCAGTACTTC.

The table lists this clone with many counts. This sequence joins TRBV4-2 and TRBJ1-3, with D possibly matching TRBD1 (5 bases). The CDR3 runs to 17 residues. Trimming removed 0 bases from V and 5 bases from J, with 17 bases in between. CDR1 LGHNA and CDR2 YNFKEQ come from the germline V gene. CDR3 coding DNA: TGTGCCAGCAGCCAAGACTCACAGTCAGGGATTAGAAACACCATATATTTT. Translating gives CASSQDSQSGIRNTIYF.

This chain joins TRBV9 and TRBJ2-5, with 14 bases matching TRBD2. Per germline, CDR1 SGDLS and CDR2 YYNGEE. This CDR3 is built from 15 residues. Trimming removed 3 bases from V and 5 bases from J; junction bases left unmatched: 3. The CDR3 bases are TGTGCCAGCAGCGCGGGACTAGCGGGAGCGGAGACCCAGTACTTC. Its translation: CASSAGLAGAETQYF.

The rearrangement uses TRBV30 and TRBJ1-2; the D is unclear. This CDR3 region has 13 residues. Between the trimmed V and J ends, which lost 2 bases and 8 bases, there was a span of 15 bases. Germline V gene data show CDR1 as GTSNPN and CDR2 as SVGIG (reference sequence). The CDR3: CAWSLTPSGGYTF. The CDR3 DNA follows: TGTGCCTGGAGTTTGACCCCCTCGGGAGGCTACACCTTC. The full variable domain, in which reference TRBV30 and TRBJ1-2 provide the parts outside the CDR3, is SQTIHQWPATLVQPVGSPLSLECTVEGTSNPNLYWYRQAAGRGLQLLFYSVGIGQISSEVPQNLSASRPQDRQFILSSKKLLLSDSGFYLCAWSLTPSGGYTFGSGTRLTVV.

The chain combines TRBV9 with TRBJ1-2, with 7 bases aligning to TRBD1. Germline CDR1 is SGDLS and CDR2 is YYNGEE. The CDR3 contains 14 residues. The ends lost 2 bases at V and 4 bases at J; junction bases unmatched: 5. CDR3 DNA: TGTGCCAGCAGCGTCCAGGGGGGAGGCTATGGCTACACCTTC. It codes for CASSVQGGGYGYTF.

About this clone: Other DNA sequences within the sample encode an identical CDR3. The chain links TRBV6-5 to TRBJ2-7; 7 bases fit TRBD1. Germline CDR1 MNHEY, CDR2 SVGAGI. The V segment lost 2 bases and the J segment 0 bases; nucleotides outside the gene matches: 1. The CDR3 covers 14 residues. CDR3 amino acids: CASSYGDSSYEQYF. CDR3 in DNA: TGTGCCAGCAGTTACGGGGACAGCTCCTACGAGCAGTACTTC.

This clone was recorded a few times. This rearrangement joins TRBV5-1 to TRBJ2-7; 9 bases align to TRBD2. CDR3 length equals 14 residues. Per the germline V gene, CDR1 is SGHRS and CDR2 is YFSETQ. The V and J ends lost 4 bases and 0 bases, in that order; junction bases with no gene match: 2. The CDR3 sequence: CASSISGSSYEQYF. The CDR3 DNA is TGCGCCAGCAGCATTAGCGGGAGCTCCTACGAGCAGTACTTC.

CDR3 DNA: TGTGCCAGCAGCCAACGACAGGGAGAGAGAGATACGCAGTATTTT. It is translated as CASSQRQGERDTQYF. J is TRBJ2-3 and V is TRBV11-2; 7 positions match TRBD1. This CDR3 has 15 amino acids. Losses at the gene ends were 5 bases for V and 5 bases for J; bases not matched to a gene: 10. Germline assignment: CDR1 SGHAT and CDR2 FQNNGV.

The chain links TRBV4-2 to TRBJ2-2; 8 bases line up with TRBD2. Germline V lookup: CDR1 LGHNA, CDR2 YNFKEQ. With V trimmed by 4 bases and J by 4 bases, 5 bases remained unmatched. This CDR3 region has 15 residues. The CDR3 is CASSPGLVVTGELFF. In nucleotides, the CDR3 is TGTGCCAGCAGCCCGGGACTAGTAGTCACCGGGGAGCTGTTTTTT.

This rearrangement joins TRBV7-9 to TRBJ1-5; D ambiguous. Per germline, CDR1 SEHNR and CDR2 FQNEAQ (reference sequence). The V end lost 5 bases, the J end lost 5 bases, and 7 bases lay between the germline ends. CDR3 length: 12 residues. Here the CDR3 reads CASSTDDQPQHF. The CDR3 DNA sequence: TGTGCCAGCAGCACAGATGATCAGCCCCAGCATTTT. Using reference TRBV7-9 and TRBJ1-5 for the parts outside the CDR3, the full variable domain is DTGVSQNPRHKITKRGQNVTFRCDPISEHNRLYWYRQTLGQGPEFLTYFQNEAQLEKSRLLSDRFSAERPKGSFSTLEIQRTEQGDSAMYLCASSTDDQPQHFGDGTRLSIL.